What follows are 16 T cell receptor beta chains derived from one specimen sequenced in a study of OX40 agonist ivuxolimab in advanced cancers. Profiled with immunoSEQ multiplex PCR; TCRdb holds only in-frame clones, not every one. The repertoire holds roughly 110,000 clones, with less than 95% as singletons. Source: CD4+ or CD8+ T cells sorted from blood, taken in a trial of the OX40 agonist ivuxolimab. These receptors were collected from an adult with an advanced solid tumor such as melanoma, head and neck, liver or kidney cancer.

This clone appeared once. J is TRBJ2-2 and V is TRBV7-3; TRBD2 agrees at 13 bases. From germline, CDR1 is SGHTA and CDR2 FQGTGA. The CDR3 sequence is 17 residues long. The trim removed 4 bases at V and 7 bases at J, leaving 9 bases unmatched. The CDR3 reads CASSYTGTSGTGGELFF. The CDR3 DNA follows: TGTGCCAGCAGCTATACCGGGACTAGCGGGACTGGCGGGGAGCTGTTTTTT. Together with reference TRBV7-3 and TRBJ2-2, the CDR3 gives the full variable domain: GAGVSQTPSNKVTEKGKYVELRCDPISGHTALYWYRQSLGQGPEFLIYFQGTGAADDSGLPNDRFFAVRPEGSVSTLKIQRTERGDSAVYLCASSYTGTSGTGGELFFGEGSRLTVL.

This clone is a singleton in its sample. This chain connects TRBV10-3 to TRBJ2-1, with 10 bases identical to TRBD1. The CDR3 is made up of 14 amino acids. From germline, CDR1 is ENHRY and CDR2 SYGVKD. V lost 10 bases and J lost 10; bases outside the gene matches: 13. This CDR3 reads CATGGTGVLTEQFF. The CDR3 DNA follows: TGTGCCACCGGGGGGACAGGGGTTCTAACCGAGCAGTTCTTC.

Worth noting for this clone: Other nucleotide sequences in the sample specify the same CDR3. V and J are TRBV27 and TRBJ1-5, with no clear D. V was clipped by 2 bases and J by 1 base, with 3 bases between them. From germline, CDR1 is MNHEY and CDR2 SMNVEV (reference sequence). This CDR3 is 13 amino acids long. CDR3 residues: CASSLGSNQPQHF. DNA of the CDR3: TGTGCCAGCAGTTTAGGAAGCAATCAGCCCCAGCATTTT.

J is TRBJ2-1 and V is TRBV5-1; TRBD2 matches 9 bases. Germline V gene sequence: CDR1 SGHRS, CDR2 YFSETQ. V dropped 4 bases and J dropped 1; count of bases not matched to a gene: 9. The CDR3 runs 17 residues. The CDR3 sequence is CASSAAPAGGSYNEQFF. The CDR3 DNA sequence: TGCGCCAGCAGCGCGGCCCCAGCGGGGGGTTCCTACAATGAGCAGTTCTTC.

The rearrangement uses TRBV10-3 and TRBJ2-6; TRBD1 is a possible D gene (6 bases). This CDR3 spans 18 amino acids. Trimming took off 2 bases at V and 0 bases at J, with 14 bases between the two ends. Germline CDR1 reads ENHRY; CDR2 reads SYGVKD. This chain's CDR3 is CAISEVGGLPSGANVLTF. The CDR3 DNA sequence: TGTGCCATCAGTGAGGTAGGGGGTCTACCCTCTGGGGCCAACGTCCTGACTTTC.

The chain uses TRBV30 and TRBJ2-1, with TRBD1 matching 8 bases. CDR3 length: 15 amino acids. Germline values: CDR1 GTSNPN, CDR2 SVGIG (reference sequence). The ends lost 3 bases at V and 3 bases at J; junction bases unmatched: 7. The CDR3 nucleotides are TGTGCCTGGAGCTCCGGGACAGGAAGCTACAATGAGCAGTTCTTC. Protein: CAWSSGTGSYNEQFF.

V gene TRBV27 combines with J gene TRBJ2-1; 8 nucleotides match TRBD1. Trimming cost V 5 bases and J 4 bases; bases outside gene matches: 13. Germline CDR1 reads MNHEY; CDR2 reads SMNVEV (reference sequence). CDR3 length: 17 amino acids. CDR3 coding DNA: TGTGCCAGCAGTCCCGCCAGGGGTCAGGGGGCTTACAATGAGCAGTTCTTC. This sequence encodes CASSPARGQGAYNEQFF.

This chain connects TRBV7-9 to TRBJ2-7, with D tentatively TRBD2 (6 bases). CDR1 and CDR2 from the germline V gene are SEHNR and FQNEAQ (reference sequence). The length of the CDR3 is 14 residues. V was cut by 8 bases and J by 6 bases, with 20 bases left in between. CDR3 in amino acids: CASCYSSDGGEQYF. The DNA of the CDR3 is TGTGCCAGCTGCTATTCCTCGGACGGGGGCGAGCAGTACTTC.

This CDR3 reads CATRDAGAADTQYF. CDR3 coding DNA: TGTGCCACCCGTGACGCGGGAGCGGCGGATACGCAGTATTTT. This chain connects TRBV19 to TRBJ2-3; 7 positions agree with TRBD2. CDR1 and CDR2 from the germline V gene are LNHDA and SQIVND (reference sequence). The V gene end was trimmed by 10 bases and the J gene end by 6 bases; junction bases not matched to a gene: 13. The CDR3 consists of 14 residues. Combining the CDR3 with reference TRBV19 and TRBJ2-3 gives the whole variable domain DGGITQSPKYLFRKEGQNVTLSCEQNLNHDAMYWYRQDPGQGLRLIYYSQIVNDFQKGDIAEGYSVSREKKESFPLTVTSAQKNPTAFYLCATRDAGAADTQYFGPGTRLTVL.

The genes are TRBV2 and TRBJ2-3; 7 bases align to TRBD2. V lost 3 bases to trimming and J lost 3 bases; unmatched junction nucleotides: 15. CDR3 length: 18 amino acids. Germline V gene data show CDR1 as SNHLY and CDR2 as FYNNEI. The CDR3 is CASSDGFRASGLTDTQYF. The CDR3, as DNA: TGTGCCAGCAGTGATGGGTTTAGGGCTAGCGGATTGACAGATACGCAGTATTTT. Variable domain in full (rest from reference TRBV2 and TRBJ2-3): EPEVTQTPSHQVTQMGQEVILRCVPISNHLYFYWYRQILGQKVEFLVSFYNNEISEKSEIFDDQFSVERPDGSNFTLKIRSTKLEDSAMYFCASSDGFRASGLTDTQYFGPGTRLTVL.

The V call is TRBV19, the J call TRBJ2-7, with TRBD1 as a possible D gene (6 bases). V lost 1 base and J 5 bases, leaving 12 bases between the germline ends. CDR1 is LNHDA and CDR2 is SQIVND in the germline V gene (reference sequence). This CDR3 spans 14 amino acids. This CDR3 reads CASSIGPGDDEQYF. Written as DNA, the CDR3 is TGTGCCAGTAGTATAGGTCCAGGGGACGACGAGCAGTACTTC.

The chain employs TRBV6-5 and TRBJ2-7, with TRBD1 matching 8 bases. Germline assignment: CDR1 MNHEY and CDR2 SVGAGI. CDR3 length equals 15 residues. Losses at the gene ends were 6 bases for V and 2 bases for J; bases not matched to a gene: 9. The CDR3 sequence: CASRRGQVDPYEQYF. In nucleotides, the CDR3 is TGTGCCAGCAGGCGGGGACAGGTGGACCCCTACGAGCAGTACTTC.

The CDR3 loop reads CASSYSKQNYGYTF. In DNA form, the CDR3 reads TGTGCCAGCAGTTACTCGAAACAGAACTATGGCTACACCTTC. The gene calls are TRBV6-5 and TRBJ1-2, with no clear D. The CDR3 spans 14 residues. The V end was cut by 0 bases, the J end by 2 bases, with 7 bases between. Looked up from germline, CDR1 is MNHEY and CDR2 is SVGAGI.

The CDR3 DNA reads TGTGCCAGCAGTTTAGGGACAGGGATCGAGCAGTACTTC. Its translation: CASSLGTGIEQYF. This chain uses TRBV27 with TRBJ2-7, with 9 bases aligning to TRBD1. The germline V gene encodes CDR1 MNHEY and CDR2 SMNVEV (reference sequence). Losses at the gene ends were 2 bases for V and 6 bases for J; bases not matched to a gene: 2. This CDR3 has 13 residues.

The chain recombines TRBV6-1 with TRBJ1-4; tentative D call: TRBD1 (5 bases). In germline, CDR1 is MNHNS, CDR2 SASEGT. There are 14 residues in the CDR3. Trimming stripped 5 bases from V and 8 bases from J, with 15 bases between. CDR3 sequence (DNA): TGTGCCAGCAGTCGAGACCCGGAGGGGGAAAAACTGTTTTTT. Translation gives CASSRDPEGEKLFF.

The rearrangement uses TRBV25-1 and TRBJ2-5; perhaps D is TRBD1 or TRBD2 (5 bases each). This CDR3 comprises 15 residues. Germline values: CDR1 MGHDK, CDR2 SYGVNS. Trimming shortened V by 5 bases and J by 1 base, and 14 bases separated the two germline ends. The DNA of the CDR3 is TGTGCCAGCAGTCATCGTAGAGGGGTCCAAGAGACCCAGTACTTC. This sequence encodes CASSHRRGVQETQYF.